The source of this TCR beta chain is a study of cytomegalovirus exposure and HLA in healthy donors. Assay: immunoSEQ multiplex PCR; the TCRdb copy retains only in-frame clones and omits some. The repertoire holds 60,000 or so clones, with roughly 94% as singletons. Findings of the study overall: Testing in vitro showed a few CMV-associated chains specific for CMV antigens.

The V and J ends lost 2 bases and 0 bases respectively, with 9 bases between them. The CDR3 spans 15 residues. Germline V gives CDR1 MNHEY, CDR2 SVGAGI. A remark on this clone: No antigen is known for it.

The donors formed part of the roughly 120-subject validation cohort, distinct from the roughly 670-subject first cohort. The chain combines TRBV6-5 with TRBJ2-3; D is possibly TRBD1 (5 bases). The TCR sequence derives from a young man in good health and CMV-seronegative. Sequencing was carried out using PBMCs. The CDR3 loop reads CASSYRGSSTDTQYF. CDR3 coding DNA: TGTGCCAGCAGTTACAGGGGATCTAGCACAGATACGCAGTATTTT.